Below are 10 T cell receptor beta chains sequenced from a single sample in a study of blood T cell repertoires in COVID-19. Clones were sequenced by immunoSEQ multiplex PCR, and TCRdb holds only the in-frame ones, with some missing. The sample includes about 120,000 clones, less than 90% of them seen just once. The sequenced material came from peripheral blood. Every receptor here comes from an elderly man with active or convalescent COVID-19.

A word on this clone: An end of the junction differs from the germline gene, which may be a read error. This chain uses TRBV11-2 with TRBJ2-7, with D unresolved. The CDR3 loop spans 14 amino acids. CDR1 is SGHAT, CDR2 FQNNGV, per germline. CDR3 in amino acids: CASSLEALSHEQYF. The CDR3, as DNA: TGTGCCAGCAGCTTAGAGGCCCTCTCCCACGAGCAGTACTTC.

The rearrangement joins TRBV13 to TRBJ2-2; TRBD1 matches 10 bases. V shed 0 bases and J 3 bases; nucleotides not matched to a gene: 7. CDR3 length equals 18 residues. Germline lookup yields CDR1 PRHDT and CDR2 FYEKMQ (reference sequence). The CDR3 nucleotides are TGTGCCAGCAGCTTAGGCCCGGGACAGGGGCTGTACACCGGGGAGCTGTTTTTT. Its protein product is CASSLGPGQGLYTGELFF. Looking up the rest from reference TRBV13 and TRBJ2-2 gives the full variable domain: AAGVIQSPRHLIKEKRETATLKCYPIPRHDTVYWYQQGPGQDPQFLISFYEKMQSDKGSIPDRFSAQQFSDYHSELNMSSLELGDSALYFCASSLGPGQGLYTGELFFGEGSRLTVL.

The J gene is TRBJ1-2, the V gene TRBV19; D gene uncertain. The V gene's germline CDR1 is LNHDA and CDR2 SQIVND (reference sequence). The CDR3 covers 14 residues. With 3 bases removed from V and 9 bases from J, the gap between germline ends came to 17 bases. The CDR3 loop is CASSIGGHPPSYTF. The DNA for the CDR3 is TGTGCCAGTAGTATTGGCGGCCATCCTCCCAGCTACACCTTC. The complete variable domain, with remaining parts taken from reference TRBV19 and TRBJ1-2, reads DGGITQSPKYLFRKEGQNVTLSCEQNLNHDAMYWYRQDPGQGLRLIYYSQIVNDFQKGDIAEGYSVSREKKESFPLTVTSAQKNPTAFYLCASSIGGHPPSYTFGSGTRLTVV.

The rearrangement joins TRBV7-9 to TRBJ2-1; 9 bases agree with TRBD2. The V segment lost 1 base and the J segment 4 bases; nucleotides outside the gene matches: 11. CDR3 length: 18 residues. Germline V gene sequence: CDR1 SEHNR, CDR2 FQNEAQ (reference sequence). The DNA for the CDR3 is TGTGCCAGCAGCTTAGGGCAGCTAGCGGGGATTGGTTACAATGAGCAGTTCTTC. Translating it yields CASSLGQLAGIGYNEQFF.

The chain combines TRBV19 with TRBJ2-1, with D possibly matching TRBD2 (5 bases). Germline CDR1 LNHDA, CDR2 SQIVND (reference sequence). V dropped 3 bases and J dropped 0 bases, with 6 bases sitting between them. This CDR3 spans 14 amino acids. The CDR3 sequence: CASSMGSSYNEQFF. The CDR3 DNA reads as TGTGCCAGTAGTATGGGGAGCTCCTACAATGAGCAGTTCTTC. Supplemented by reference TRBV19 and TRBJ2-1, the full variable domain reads DGGITQSPKYLFRKEGQNVTLSCEQNLNHDAMYWYRQDPGQGLRLIYYSQIVNDFQKGDIAEGYSVSREKKESFPLTVTSAQKNPTAFYLCASSMGSSYNEQFFGPGTRLTVL.

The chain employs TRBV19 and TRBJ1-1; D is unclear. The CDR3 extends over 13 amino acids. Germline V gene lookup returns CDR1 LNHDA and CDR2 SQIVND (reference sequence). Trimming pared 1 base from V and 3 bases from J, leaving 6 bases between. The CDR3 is CASSIGLYTEAFF. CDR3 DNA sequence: TGTGCCAGTAGTATAGGACTGTACACTGAAGCTTTCTTT.

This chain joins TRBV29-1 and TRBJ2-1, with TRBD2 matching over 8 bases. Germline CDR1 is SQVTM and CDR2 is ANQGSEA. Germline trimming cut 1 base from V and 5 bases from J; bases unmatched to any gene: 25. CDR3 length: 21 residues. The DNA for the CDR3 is TGCAGCGTTGAAGGATGGTTAGCGGGATATTGGGCCAATACGGTCGACAATGAGCAGTTCTTC. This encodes CSVEGWLAGYWANTVDNEQFF.

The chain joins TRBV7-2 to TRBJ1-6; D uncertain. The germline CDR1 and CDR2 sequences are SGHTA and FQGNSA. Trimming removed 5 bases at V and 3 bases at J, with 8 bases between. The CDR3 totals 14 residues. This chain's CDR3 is CASSQAVYNSPLHF. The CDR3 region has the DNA TGTGCCAGCAGCCAAGCCGTCTATAATTCACCCCTCCACTTT.

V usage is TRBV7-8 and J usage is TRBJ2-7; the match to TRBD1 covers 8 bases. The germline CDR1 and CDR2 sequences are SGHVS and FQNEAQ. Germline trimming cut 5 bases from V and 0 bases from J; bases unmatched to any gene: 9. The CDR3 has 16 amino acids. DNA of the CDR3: TGTGCCAGCAGCAGCCACCGGGACAGGCGCTCCTACGAGCAGTACTTC. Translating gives CASSSHRDRRSYEQYF.

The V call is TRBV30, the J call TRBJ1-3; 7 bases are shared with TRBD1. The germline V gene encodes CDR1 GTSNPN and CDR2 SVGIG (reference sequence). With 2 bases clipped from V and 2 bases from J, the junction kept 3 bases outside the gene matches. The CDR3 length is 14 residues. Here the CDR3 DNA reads TGTGCCTGGAGTCAGGGGACAGCTGGAAACACCATATATTTT. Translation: CAWSQGTAGNTIYF.